This entry describes one TCR beta chain. This specimen belongs to a study of blood T cell repertoires in COVID-19. At the level of the study: The study drew acute and convalescent COVID-19 samples from the United States, Italy and Spain. PBMCs, B-cell-depleted T cells, or T cells were the source of the cDNA or gDNA that made up the material.

Sequencing used immunoSEQ multiplex PCR; TCRdb keeps in-frame clones, though not all of them. The sample has 70,000 to 85,000 clones, roughly 78% seen once. The length of the CDR3 is 15 residues. Trimming cost V 7 bases and J 5 bases, with 19 bases left between them. The germline V gene encodes CDR1 SNHLY and CDR2 FYNNEI. The chain joins TRBV2 to TRBJ2-3; D perhaps matches TRBD2 (6 bases). The receptor comes from a man aged 55 to 69 with acute or convalescent COVID-19. The sequenced material came from peripheral blood. The CDR3 sequence is CASTFGSPQGDTQYF. The CDR3 DNA reads as TGTGCCAGCACTTTCGGGAGCCCGCAAGGAGATACGCAGTATTTT.